This T cell receptor beta chain was retrieved from a study of human T cells and chemical hapten exposure. Across the study: Variation in per-sample TCR yields came mainly from small pooled library volume differences.

TCRdb re-called the 5' RACE reads with MiXCR, one entry per CDR3 protein. The data show tens of thousands of distinct CDR3 sequences, with more than 7% seen just once and over 2% held by the top ten. The length of the CDR3 is 12 residues. J was trimmed by 9 bases and V by 4 bases; bases with no gene match: 5. Germline loops: CDR1 SGHVS, CDR2 FQNEAQ. This clonotype was seen at least ten times. Total RNA extraction was carried out from unfractionated whole blood. J is TRBJ2-7 and V is TRBV7-8, with 8 bases identical to TRBD1. This clonotype originated in a male donor in good health. DNA of the CDR3: TGTGCCAGCAGCTCAACAGGGGGAGGGCAGTACTTC. Amino acids: CASSSTGGGQYF.